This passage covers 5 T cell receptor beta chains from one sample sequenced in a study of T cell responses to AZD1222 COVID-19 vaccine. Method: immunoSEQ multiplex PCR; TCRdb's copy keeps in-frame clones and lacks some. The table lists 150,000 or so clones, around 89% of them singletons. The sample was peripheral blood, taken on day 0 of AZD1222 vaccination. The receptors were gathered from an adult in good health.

The DNA for the CDR3 is TGTGCCAGCTCACCAATAAAAGGAGGATCGAACACTGAAGCTTTCTTT. Its protein product is CASSPIKGGSNTEAFF. V and J are TRBV18 and TRBJ1-1; the D is unclear. In germline, CDR1 is KGHSH, CDR2 LQKENI. V was shortened by 2 bases and J by 1 base, with 14 bases between the two germline ends. CDR3 length equals 16 residues.

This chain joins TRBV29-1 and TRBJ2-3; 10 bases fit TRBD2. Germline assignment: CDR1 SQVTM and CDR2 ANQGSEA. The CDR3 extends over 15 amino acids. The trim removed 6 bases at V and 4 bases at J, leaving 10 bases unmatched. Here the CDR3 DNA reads TGCAGCGTCCTCGGGACTAGCGAAGGTTCAGATACGCAGTATTTT. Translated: CSVLGTSEGSDTQYF.

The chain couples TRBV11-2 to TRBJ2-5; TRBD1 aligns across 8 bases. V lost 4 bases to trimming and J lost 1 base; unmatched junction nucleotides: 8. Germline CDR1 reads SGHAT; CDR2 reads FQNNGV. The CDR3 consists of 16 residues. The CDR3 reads CASSSQGAQAQETQYF. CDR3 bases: TGTGCCAGCAGCTCCCAGGGGGCGCAGGCCCAAGAGACCCAGTACTTC. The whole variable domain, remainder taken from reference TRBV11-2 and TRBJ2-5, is EAGVAQSPRYKIIEKRQSVAFWCNPISGHATLYWYQQILGQGPKLLIQFQNNGVVDDSQLPKDRFSAERLKGVDSTLKIQPAKLEDSAVYLCASSSQGAQAQETQYFGPGTRLLVL.

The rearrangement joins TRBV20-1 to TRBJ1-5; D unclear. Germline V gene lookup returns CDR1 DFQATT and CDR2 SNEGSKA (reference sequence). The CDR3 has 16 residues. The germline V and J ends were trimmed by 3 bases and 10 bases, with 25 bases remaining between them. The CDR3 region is CSASRVAVGVSEPQHF. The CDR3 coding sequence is TGCAGTGCTAGTCGAGTAGCCGTAGGAGTCTCGGAACCCCAGCATTTT.

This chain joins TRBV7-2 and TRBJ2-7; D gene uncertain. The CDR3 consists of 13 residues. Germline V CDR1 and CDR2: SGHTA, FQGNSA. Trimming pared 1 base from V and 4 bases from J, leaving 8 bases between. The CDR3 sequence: CASSLVAQYEQYF. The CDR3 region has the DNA TGTGCCAGCAGCTTAGTCGCACAGTACGAGCAGTACTTC.